The source of this T cell receptor (beta chain) is a study of radiotherapy plus CTLA-4 blockade in lung cancer. Sequencing was performed with immunoSEQ multiplex PCR; in TCRdb, only in-frame clones are kept and a portion is missing. This table holds 55,000 to 65,000 clones, approximately 79% found once. Study results and caveats: The study found tumor-derived TCR clones expanded in blood after radiotherapy plus ipilimumab.

This CDR3 spans 14 amino acids. Germline V gene lookup returns CDR1 SGHTA and CDR2 FQGNSA. Trimming shortened V by 0 bases and J by 5 bases, and 8 bases separated the two germline ends. For this clone: Antigen unknown.

Lung cancer patients with chemo-refractory metastatic non-small-cell disease were given focal radiation plus CTLA-4 blockade with ipilimumab. V usage is TRBV7-2 and J usage is TRBJ2-4; D uncertain. The receptor's source is a human donor with non-small cell lung cancer who had a complete response to radiotherapy plus ipilimumab. This specimen consisted of peripheral blood, obtained from a patient treated with radiotherapy plus ipilimumab. The CDR3 sequence is CASSLALGQNIQYF. In nucleotides, the CDR3 is TGTGCCAGCAGCTTAGCTCTTGGGCAAAACATTCAGTACTTC.